This TCR beta chain was documented in a study of T cell responses to AZD1222 COVID-19 vaccine. General study findings and limits: Sampling that yielded the repertoires occurred only after the peak T cell response. A mostly white British donor set with more females was recruited, and clonal diversity was possibly underestimated. Only five to seven AZD1222 recipients were seropositive at baseline. Unmutated regions of variants are reportedly targeted by nearly half of spike-specific TCRs.

As for this clone: The antigen remains unidentified.

The data were produced by immunoSEQ multiplex PCR, yet TCRdb's version contains in-frame clones alone and is incomplete. The sample holds 140,000 or so clones, more than 70% seen once. The CDR3 runs to 12 residues. Deletions cut 5 bases from V and 5 bases from J, with 9 bases between. The TCR originated in an adult who received the AZD1222 COVID-19 vaccine. Specimen: peripheral blood, collected 28 days after the second AZD1222 dose. The chain has TRBV12-3 or TRBV12-4 and TRBJ1-1; D call uncertain. CDR3 loop: CASSPRITEAFF. The CDR3 region has the DNA TGTGCCAGCAGTCCGAGGATAACTGAAGCTTTCTTT.